This T cell receptor beta chain stems from a study of T cells after yellow fever vaccination. Many counts were recorded for this clonotype. TCRdb ran MiXCR on the 5' RACE reads and lists one entry per CDR3 protein. The sample holds 90,000 to 150,000 distinct CDR3 sequences; approximately 7.1% are singletons and the top ten take roughly 3%. Trimming at V came to 4 bases and at J to 2 bases, leaving 7 bases not matched to a gene. This CDR3 has 15 amino acids. The germline V gene encodes CDR1 SGHRS and CDR2 YFSETQ. This specimen consisted of CD4+ T cells sorted from PBMCs, obtained more than 40 days after the first yellow fever vaccination. V usage is TRBV5-1 and J usage is TRBJ2-7, with 9 bases fitting TRBD1. This TCR was sampled from a young man who received the YFV17D yellow fever vaccine. CDR3 nucleotide sequence: TGCGCCAGCAGCACAACGGGACAGGGCGCCTACGAGCAGTACTTC. This sequence encodes CASSTTGQGAYEQYF. Variable domain in full (rest from reference TRBV5-1 and TRBJ2-7): KAGVTQTPRYLIKTRGQQVTLSCSPISGHRSVSWYQQTPGQGLQFLFEYFSETQRNKGNFPGRFSGRQFSNSRSEMNVSTLELGDSALYLCASSTTGQGAYEQYFGPGTRLTVT.